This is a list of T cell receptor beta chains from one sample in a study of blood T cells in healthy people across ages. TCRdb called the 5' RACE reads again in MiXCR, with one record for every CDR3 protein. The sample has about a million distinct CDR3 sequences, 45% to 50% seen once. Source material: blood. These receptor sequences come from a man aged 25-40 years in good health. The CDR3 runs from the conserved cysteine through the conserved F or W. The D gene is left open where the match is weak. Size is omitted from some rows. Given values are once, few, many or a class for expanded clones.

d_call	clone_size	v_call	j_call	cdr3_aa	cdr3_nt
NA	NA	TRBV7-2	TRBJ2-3	CVSRISSARTDTQYF	TGTGTCAGCAGGATATCTAGCGCCCGCACAGATACGCAGTATTTT
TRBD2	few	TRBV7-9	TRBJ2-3	CASSFGASGPTDTQYF	TGTGCCAGCAGCTTTGGGGCTAGCGGGCCCACAGATACGCAGTATTTT
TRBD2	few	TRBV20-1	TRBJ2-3	CSAGTLAGATDTQYF	TGCAGTGCTGGGACTCTAGCGGGGGCCACAGATACGCAGTATTTT
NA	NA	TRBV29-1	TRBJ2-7	CSVVKGGPYEQYF	TGCAGCGTAGTTAAGGGGGGCCCGTACGAGCAGTACTTC
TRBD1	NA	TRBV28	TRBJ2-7	CASIWGGTGVYEQYF	TGTGCCAGCATTTGGGGGGGGACAGGGGTTTACGAGCAGTACTTC
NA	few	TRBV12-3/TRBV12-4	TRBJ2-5	CASSFGGLEQYF	TGTGCCAGCAGTTTTGGCGGCCTTGAGCAGTACTTC
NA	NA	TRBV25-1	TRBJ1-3	CASSESPGDPGNTIYF	TGTGCCAGCAGTGAATCCCCAGGGGACCCTGGAAACACCATATATTTT
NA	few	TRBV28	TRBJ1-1	CASSLREGARTEAFF	TGTGCCAGCAGTTTGAGAGAAGGGGCGCGAACTGAAGCTTTCTTT
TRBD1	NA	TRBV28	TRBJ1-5	CASTQGTGDRQPQHF	TGTGCCAGCACTCAAGGGACAGGGGACCGTCAGCCCCAGCATTTT
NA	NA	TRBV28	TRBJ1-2	CASTLGAGNYGYTF	TGTGCCAGCACTCTAGGGGCAGGAAACTATGGCTACACCTTC
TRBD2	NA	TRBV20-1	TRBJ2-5	CGAGETSRFQETQYF	TGCGGTGCCGGGGAGACTAGCAGATTCCAAGAGACCCAGTACTTC
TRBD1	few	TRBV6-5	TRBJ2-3	CASSPQGAPVTDTQYF	TGTGCCAGCAGTCCACAGGGGGCTCCTGTCACAGATACGCAGTATTTT